This T cell receptor beta chain was identified in a study of T cells in localized non-small cell lung cancer. Notes on the study in general: Elevated circulating T cell density in blood was associated with longer overall survival. T cell clonality was highest in uninvolved adjacent lung, above tumor. One tumor region alone was sequenced, and heterogeneity therefore remains possible. Of the top 100 tumor clones, median roughly 60 were in adjacent lung, approximately 30 among its top 100.

With 2 bases removed from V and 4 bases from J, the gap between germline ends came to 9 bases. This CDR3 contains 14 residues. Germline CDR1 and CDR2: SGHVS and FNYEAQ. Comments on this clone: Antigen unknown.

Measured with immunoSEQ multiplex PCR; TCRdb has only the in-frame clones, and not every one. The table records 60,000 to 75,000 clones, almost 85% of them present only once. The starting material was peripheral blood, obtained before any cancer treatment. The genes are TRBV7-6 and TRBJ1-5; possibly TRBD1 for D (5 bases). This receptor was obtained from an older female donor with stage I lung adenocarcinoma. CDR3 region: CASSLQGWNQPQHF. Here the CDR3 DNA reads TGTGCCAGCAGCTTACAGGGATGGAATCAGCCCCAGCATTTT.